Below are 13 T cell receptor beta chains sequenced from a single sample in a study of cytomegalovirus exposure and HLA in healthy donors. Vbeta (60) and Jbeta (13) primers were used in the PCR. TCRdb's table, derived via immunoSEQ multiplex PCR, lists solely in-frame clones and lacks some. The table has some 77,000 clones, 80% seen once. Sequenced input: PBMCs. The receptors come from a man in his fifties in good health and CMV-seropositive.

The chain carries TRBV7-2 and TRBJ2-3; D is ambiguous. V was trimmed by 1 base and J by 4 bases, leaving 12 bases between them. The germline V gene encodes CDR1 SGHTA and CDR2 FQGNSA. The CDR3 is 15 residues long. CDR3 DNA: TGTGCCAGCAGCTTAGAGGCAGGTATGGCAGATACGCAGTATTTT. This translates into CASSLEAGMADTQYF.

Worth noting for this clone: One end of the junction fails to match germline, which may point to a read error. The chain couples TRBV6-5 to TRBJ2-5; 8 bases match TRBD2. The CDR3 length is 12 residues. From germline, CDR1 is MNHEY and CDR2 SVGAGI. The DNA of the CDR3 is TGTGCCAGCAGCAATCCCAGGGGACTAGAAAACTTC. It translates to CASSNPRGLENF.

The chain has TRBV19 and TRBJ1-2, with 10 bases that match TRBD1. Per the germline V gene, CDR1 is LNHDA and CDR2 is SQIVND (reference sequence). The CDR3 sequence is 16 residues long. V gave up 6 bases and J gave up 3 bases; unmatched junction bases: 10. The CDR3 here is CASSKSPGQGYYGYTF. In DNA form, the CDR3 reads TGTGCCAGTAGCAAATCCCCGGGACAGGGGTACTATGGCTACACCTTC.

This clone was seen once. The chain employs TRBV30 and TRBJ2-5; D may be TRBD2 (6 bases). The CDR3 sequence is 14 residues long. Trimming left V 2 bases short and J 3 bases short, with 13 bases between. CDR1 GTSNPN and CDR2 SVGIG come from the germline V gene (reference sequence). The CDR3 region is CAWSRGLAKETQYF. The CDR3 DNA sequence: TGTGCCTGGAGTCGGGGACTCGCGAAAGAGACCCAGTACTTC.

This sequence joins TRBV10-3 and TRBJ1-1; D possibly corresponds to TRBD1 (5 bases). CDR3 length: 13 amino acids. Trimming took 2 bases from V and 1 from J, leaving 5 bases between them. The germline V gene has CDR1 ENHRY and CDR2 SYGVKD. CDR3 coding DNA: TGTGCCATCAGTGAGAGGGGGAACACTGAAGCTTTCTTT. Translating gives CAISERGNTEAFF.

In this sample, this clone turned up a few times. The V call is TRBV5-1, the J call TRBJ1-1; D is undetermined. Trimming took 0 bases from V and 1 from J, leaving 13 bases between them. Germline CDR1 is SGHRS and CDR2 is YFSETQ. The CDR3 spans 16 residues. CDR3 DNA sequence: TGCGCCAGCAGCTTGGAGGAGGGCCTTAGGAACACTGAAGCTTTCTTT. Amino acids: CASSLEEGLRNTEAFF.

V and J are TRBV7-2 and TRBJ2-3; 7 nucleotides agree with TRBD2. CDR1 is SGHTA, CDR2 FQGNSA, per germline. CDR3 length equals 14 residues. The J segment lost 3 bases and the V segment lost 5 bases, leaving 5 bases of the junction unmatched. CDR3 bases: TGTGCCAGCAGCCAGGGACTAAGGACAGATACGCAGTATTTT. Translating it yields CASSQGLRTDTQYF. Supplemented by reference TRBV7-2 and TRBJ2-3, the full variable domain reads GAGVSQSPSNKVTEKGKDVELRCDPISGHTALYWYRQSLGQGLEFLIYFQGNSAPDKSGLPSDRFSAERTGGSVSTLTIQRTQQEDSAVYLCASSQGLRTDTQYFGPGTRLTVL.

The chain recombines TRBV7-9 with TRBJ1-4, with 8 nucleotides matching TRBD1. Germline assignment: CDR1 SEHNR and CDR2 FQNEAQ (reference sequence). The CDR3 contains 14 residues. V was pared by 3 bases and J by 7 bases, with 4 bases of the junction left unmatched. Written as DNA, the CDR3 is TGTGCCAGCAGCTTCGACAGGGGCTTTGAAAAACTGTTTTTT. Protein sequence: CASSFDRGFEKLFF.

This clone was detected only a few times. V gene TRBV6-1 combines with J gene TRBJ2-7; tentative D call: TRBD2 (6 bases). V lost 7 bases, J lost 2 bases, and 9 bases lay in between. The CDR3 extends over 12 amino acids. Germline V lookup: CDR1 MNHNS, CDR2 SASEGT. CDR3: CASTGGAYEQYF. DNA for the CDR3: TGTGCCAGCACCGGGGGAGCCTACGAGCAGTACTTC.

V gene TRBV6-1 combines with J gene TRBJ1-2; 10 nucleotides line up with TRBD1. V trimming: 3 bases; J trimming: 4 bases; junction bases outside the gene matches: 8. The CDR3 totals 16 residues. CDR1 MNHNS and CDR2 SASEGT come from the germline V gene. CDR3 sequence reads: CASSDPGQGNIYGYTF. The DNA of the CDR3 is TGTGCCAGCAGTGACCCGGGACAGGGGAATATCTATGGCTACACCTTC.

This chain uses TRBV18 with TRBJ2-1, with 8 bases lining up with TRBD2. The CDR3 length is 14 residues. V dropped 4 bases and J dropped 6; count of bases not matched to a gene: 5. Looked up from germline, CDR1 is KGHSH and CDR2 is LQKENI. CDR3 loop: CASSQTSDGNEQFF. The CDR3 DNA follows: TGTGCCAGCTCACAGACTAGCGATGGCAATGAGCAGTTCTTC. The entire variable domain, with the rest obtained from reference TRBV18 and TRBJ2-1, is as follows: NAGVMQNPRHLVRRRGQEARLRCSPMKGHSHVYWYRQLPEEGLKFMVYLQKENIIDESGMPKERFSAEFPKEGPSILRIQQVVRGDSAAYFCASSQTSDGNEQFFGPGTRLTVL.

The chain combines TRBV5-4 with TRBJ2-5; D remains unclear. Per the germline V gene, CDR1 is SGHNT and CDR2 is YYREEE (reference sequence). CDR3 length: 14 amino acids. The ends were cut back, 2 bases at V and 2 bases at J, with 10 bases in the middle. In DNA form, the CDR3 reads TGTGCCAGCAGCTTAGGCGGAGTACAAGAGACCCAGTACTTC. Amino acids: CASSLGGVQETQYF.

This clone has only one observation. V is TRBV12-5 and J is TRBJ2-1, with 7 bases aligning to TRBD2. From germline, CDR1 is LGHNT and CDR2 FRNRAP. J lost 8 bases, V lost 0 bases, and 4 bases had no gene match. This CDR3 spans 14 amino acids. The CDR3 here is CASGLVTSVDEQFF. CDR3 DNA sequence: TGTGCTAGTGGTTTGGTAACTAGCGTCGATGAGCAGTTCTTC.